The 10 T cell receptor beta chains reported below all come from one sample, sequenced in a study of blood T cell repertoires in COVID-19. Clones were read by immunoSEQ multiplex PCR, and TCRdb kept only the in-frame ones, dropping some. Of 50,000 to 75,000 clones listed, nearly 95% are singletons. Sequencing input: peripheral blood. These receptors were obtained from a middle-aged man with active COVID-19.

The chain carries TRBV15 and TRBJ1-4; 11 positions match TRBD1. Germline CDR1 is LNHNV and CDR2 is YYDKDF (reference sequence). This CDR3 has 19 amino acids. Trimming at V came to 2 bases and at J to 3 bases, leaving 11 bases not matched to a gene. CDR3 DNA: TGTGCCACCAGCAGAATCTGGACAGGGGGCGGGCGGGCTAATGAAAAACTGTTTTTT. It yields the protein CATSRIWTGGGRANEKLFF.

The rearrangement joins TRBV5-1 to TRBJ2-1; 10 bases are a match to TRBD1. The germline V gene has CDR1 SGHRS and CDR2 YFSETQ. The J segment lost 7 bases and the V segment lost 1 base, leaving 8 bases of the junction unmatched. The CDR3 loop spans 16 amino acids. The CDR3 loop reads CASSLTGTGEWNEQFF. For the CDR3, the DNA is TGCGCCAGCAGCTTGACCGGGACAGGGGAGTGGAATGAGCAGTTCTTC. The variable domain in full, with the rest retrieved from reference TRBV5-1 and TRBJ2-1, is KAGVTQTPRYLIKTRGQQVTLSCSPISGHRSVSWYQQTPGQGLQFLFEYFSETQRNKGNFPGRFSGRQFSNSRSEMNVSTLELGDSALYLCASSLTGTGEWNEQFFGPGTRLTVL.

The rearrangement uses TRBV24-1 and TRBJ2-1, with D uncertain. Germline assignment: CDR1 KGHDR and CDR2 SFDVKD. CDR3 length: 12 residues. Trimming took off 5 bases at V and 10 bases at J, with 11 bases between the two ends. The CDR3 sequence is CATSVTSEEQFF. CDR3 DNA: TGTGCCACCAGTGTAACGAGCGAGGAGCAGTTCTTC.

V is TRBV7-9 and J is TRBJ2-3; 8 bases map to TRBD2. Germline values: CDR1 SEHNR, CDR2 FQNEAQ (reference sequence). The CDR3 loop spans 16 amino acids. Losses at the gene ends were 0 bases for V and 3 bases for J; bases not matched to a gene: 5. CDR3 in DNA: TGTGCCAGCAGCTTAGCACGGGGGGGTGTTACAGATACGCAGTATTTT. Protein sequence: CASSLARGGVTDTQYF.

The CDR3 sequence is CASSSARERTEAFF. CDR3 nucleotides: TGTGCCAGCAGTTCGGCCAGAGAGCGGACTGAAGCTTTCTTT. J is TRBJ1-1 and V is TRBV28, with unresolved D. Germline-derived CDR1 and CDR2 are MDHEN and SYDVKM. The CDR3 runs to 14 residues. The V gene lost 4 bases and the J gene lost 5 bases, with 14 bases spanning the gap. Complete variable domain (other parts from reference TRBV28 and TRBJ1-1): DVKVTQSSRYLVKRTGEKVFLECVQDMDHENMFWYRQDPGLGLRLIYFSYDVKMKEKGDIPEGYSVSREKKERFSLILESASTNQTSMYLCASSSARERTEAFFGQGTRLTVV.

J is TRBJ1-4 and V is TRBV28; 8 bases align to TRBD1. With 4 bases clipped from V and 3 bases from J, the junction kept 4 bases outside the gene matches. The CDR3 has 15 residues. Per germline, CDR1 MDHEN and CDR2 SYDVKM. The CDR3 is CASSSTGAPNEKLFF. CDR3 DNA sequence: TGTGCCAGCAGTTCGACAGGGGCGCCTAATGAAAAACTGTTTTTT.

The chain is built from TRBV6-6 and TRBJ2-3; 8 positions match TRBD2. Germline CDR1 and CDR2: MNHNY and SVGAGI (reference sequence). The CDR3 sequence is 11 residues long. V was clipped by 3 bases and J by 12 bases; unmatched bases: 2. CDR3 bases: TGTGCCAGCAGTTATAGCGGGATCCAGTATTTT. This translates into CASSYSGIQYF.

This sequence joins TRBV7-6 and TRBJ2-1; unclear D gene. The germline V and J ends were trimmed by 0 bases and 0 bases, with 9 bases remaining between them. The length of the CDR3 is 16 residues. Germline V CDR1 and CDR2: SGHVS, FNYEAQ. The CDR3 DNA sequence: TGTGCCAGCAGCTTAGCTAGCACGAGCTCCTACAATGAGCAGTTCTTC. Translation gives CASSLASTSSYNEQFF. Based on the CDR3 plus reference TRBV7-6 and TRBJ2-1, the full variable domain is GAGVSQSPRYKVTKRGQDVALRCDPISGHVSLYWYRQALGQGPEFLTYFNYEAQQDKSGLPNDRFSAERPEGSISTLTIQRTEQRDSAMYRCASSLASTSSYNEQFFGPGTRLTVL.

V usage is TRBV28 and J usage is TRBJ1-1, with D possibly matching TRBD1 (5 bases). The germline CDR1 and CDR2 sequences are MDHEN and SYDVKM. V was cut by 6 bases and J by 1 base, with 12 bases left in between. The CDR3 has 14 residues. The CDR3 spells CASSGHLRNTEAFF. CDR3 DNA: TGTGCCAGCAGCGGACATTTACGGAACACTGAAGCTTTCTTT.

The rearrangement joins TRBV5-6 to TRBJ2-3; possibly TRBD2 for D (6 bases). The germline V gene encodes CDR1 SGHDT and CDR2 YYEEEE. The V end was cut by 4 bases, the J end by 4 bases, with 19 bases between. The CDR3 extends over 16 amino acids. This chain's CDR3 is CASSRLWGVTSDTQYF. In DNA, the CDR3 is TGTGCCAGCAGCCGCTTGTGGGGGGTGACCTCAGATACGCAGTATTTT. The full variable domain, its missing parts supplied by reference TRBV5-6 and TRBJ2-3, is DAGVTQSPTHLIKTRGQQVTLRCSPKSGHDTVSWYQQALGQGPQFIFQYYEEEERQRGNFPDRFSGHQFPNYSSELNVNALLLGDSALYLCASSRLWGVTSDTQYFGPGTRLTVL.